These 7 T cell receptor beta chains were sequenced from one sample in a study of T cell clonotyping in hematopoietic cell transplantation. Data came from immunoSEQ multiplex PCR; TCRdb stores just in-frame clones and leaves some out. The table has roughly 7,500 clones, roughly 92% seen once; the top ten hold nearly 4.5%. The sequencing here drew on PBMCs, taken 180 days after allogeneic stem cell transplant. All receptors derive from a female patient between 50 and 59 years old who had an allogeneic stem cell transplant from an unrelated donor, so the T cells may come from the graft donor. Some clones in this sample may be carry-over from other donors' samples.

This chain joins TRBV5-1 and TRBJ1-2, with 8 bases lining up with TRBD1. The germline V gene has CDR1 SGHRS and CDR2 YFSETQ. Germline trimming cut 0 bases from V and 3 bases from J; bases unmatched to any gene: 4. The CDR3 has 15 amino acids. DNA of the CDR3: TGCGCCAGCAGCTTGGACGGACAGGGTTACTATGGCTACACCTTC. It codes for CASSLDGQGYYGYTF.

The chain joins TRBV9 to TRBJ1-1; D not certain. V lost 3 bases and J 4 bases, leaving 13 bases between the germline ends. CDR1 SGDLS and CDR2 YYNGEE come from the germline V gene. The CDR3 consists of 14 residues. CDR3 loop: CASSAQVFRTEAFF. CDR3 coding DNA: TGTGCCAGCAGCGCACAAGTTTTCCGCACTGAAGCTTTCTTT.

This sequence joins TRBV5-1 and TRBJ1-3; D is uncertain. The V gene lost 0 bases and the J gene lost 0 bases, with 4 bases spanning the gap. Germline CDR1 SGHRS, CDR2 YFSETQ. This CDR3 spans 14 amino acids. For the CDR3, the DNA is TGCGCCAGCAGCTTGGGAAACTCTGGAAACACCATATATTTT. Encoded protein: CASSLGNSGNTIYF.

The V gene is TRBV5-1, the J gene TRBJ1-2, with D possibly being TRBD1 (6 bases). The V gene's germline CDR1 is SGHRS and CDR2 YFSETQ. The CDR3 is 14 residues long. V shed 2 bases and J shed 4 bases, with 12 bases lying between them. The CDR3 is CASSFGQSGYGYTF. The CDR3, as DNA: TGCGCCAGCAGCTTCGGACAGTCCGGCTATGGCTACACCTTC.

The rearrangement links TRBV28 to TRBJ1-5; no clear D gene. This CDR3 contains 13 residues. Germline V gives CDR1 MDHEN, CDR2 SYDVKM. V lost 5 bases and J 5 bases, leaving 10 bases between the germline ends. CDR3 protein: CASSQPPDQPQHF. DNA of the CDR3: TGTGCCAGCAGTCAGCCCCCAGATCAGCCCCAGCATTTT. The complete variable domain, with remaining parts taken from reference TRBV28 and TRBJ1-5, reads DVKVTQSSRYLVKRTGEKVFLECVQDMDHENMFWYRQDPGLGLRLIYFSYDVKMKEKGDIPEGYSVSREKKERFSLILESASTNQTSMYLCASSQPPDQPQHFGDGTRLSIL.

The J gene is TRBJ2-5, the V gene TRBV2; D ambiguous. Trimming pared 6 bases from V and 0 bases from J, leaving 5 bases between. CDR1 and CDR2 (germline): SNHLY, FYNNEI. CDR3 length: 12 residues. For the CDR3, the DNA is TGTGCCAGCAGGGCGTACCAAGAGACCCAGTACTTC. As protein: CASRAYQETQYF.

The chain uses TRBV9 and TRBJ2-2, with 10 bases aligning to TRBD2. Per the germline V gene, CDR1 is SGDLS and CDR2 is YYNGEE. The CDR3 is 17 residues long. V shed 4 bases, J shed 6 bases, and the junction held 12 bases outside the gene matches. CDR3 sequence: CASSSKRGTSEAGELFF. CDR3 sequence (DNA): TGTGCCAGCAGCTCGAAAAGAGGGACTAGCGAAGCCGGGGAGCTGTTTTTT.